The 18 T cell receptor beta chains given below trace back to one sample, sequenced in a study of blood T cell repertoires in COVID-19. Assay: immunoSEQ multiplex PCR; the TCRdb copy retains only in-frame clones and omits some. The sample lists approximately 220,000 clones, about 88% occurring once. The sequenced sample consisted of peripheral blood. The source is a man aged 50 to 59 who had recovered from COVID-19.

The chain carries TRBV28 and TRBJ2-1; TRBD2 matches 9 bases. Losses at the gene ends were 7 bases for V and 0 bases for J; bases not matched to a gene: 16. Germline V gives CDR1 MDHEN, CDR2 SYDVKM. The length of the CDR3 is 19 residues. The CDR3 loop reads CASTQYGTSFLSSYNEQFF. Written as DNA, the CDR3 is TGTGCCAGCACCCAATACGGGACTAGCTTTTTGAGCTCCTACAATGAGCAGTTCTTC.

This chain joins TRBV29-1 and TRBJ2-7, with D perhaps TRBD2 (5 bases). The CDR3 loop spans 13 amino acids. The germline V gene encodes CDR1 SQVTM and CDR2 ANQGSEA. Between the trimmed V and J ends, which lost 7 bases and 5 bases, there was a span of 18 bases. CDR3 coding DNA: TGCAGCGCGACCCGAGGGTTGTGGAACGAGCAGTACTTC. This translates into CSATRGLWNEQYF.

This sequence joins TRBV19 and TRBJ2-6, with D maybe TRBD1 (5 bases). V lost 4 bases, J lost 8 bases, and 21 bases lay in between. The CDR3 totals 17 residues. The germline V gene encodes CDR1 LNHDA and CDR2 SQIVND (reference sequence). The CDR3 DNA reads TGTGCCAGTAGTACATCCGGACAAGACATAAGGACCAACGTCCTGACTTTC. Its translation is CASSTSGQDIRTNVLTF.

The chain uses TRBV27 and TRBJ1-5, with 9 bases matching TRBD1. V shed 8 bases and J 2 bases; nucleotides not matched to a gene: 4. This CDR3 region has 14 residues. Per germline, CDR1 MNHEY and CDR2 SMNVEV (reference sequence). In nucleotides, the CDR3 is TGTGCCAGCGGGGACAGGGTTCGCAATCAGCCCCAGCATTTT. Translating it yields CASGDRVRNQPQHF.

The chain joins TRBV6-5 to TRBJ1-1, with D possibly TRBD1 on 6 matching bases. This CDR3 comprises 14 residues. Looked up from germline, CDR1 is MNHEY and CDR2 is SVGAGI. Trimming left V 2 bases short and J 4 bases short, with 11 bases between. The CDR3 sequence: CASSYTGGATEAFF. The CDR3 region has the DNA TGTGCCAGCAGTTACACGGGGGGGGCCACTGAAGCTTTCTTT.

The chain employs TRBV2 and TRBJ2-7; 10 bases map to TRBD1. CDR3 length: 15 residues. Trimming took 7 bases from V and 2 from J; bases not matched to a gene: 8. Germline values: CDR1 SNHLY, CDR2 FYNNEI. CDR3 sequence (DNA): TGTGCCAGCAAAAAGGAGGGGACAGGGGCCTACGAGCAGTACTTC. It yields the protein CASKKEGTGAYEQYF.

The chain is built from TRBV3-1 (or the pseudogene TRBV3-2) and TRBJ2-3, with no clear D. V lost 1 base, J lost 6 bases, and 17 bases lay in between. CDR1 and CDR2 (germline): LGHDT, YNNKEL (reference sequence). The CDR3 covers 16 residues. The CDR3: CASSQARSRFGDTQYF. As DNA, the CDR3 is TGTGCCAGCAGCCAAGCTCGGTCCCGGTTCGGGGATACGCAGTATTTT.

V usage is TRBV19 and J usage is TRBJ2-5; 7 nucleotides align to TRBD1. In germline, CDR1 is LNHDA, CDR2 SQIVND (reference sequence). This CDR3 has 14 residues. Germline trimming cut 5 bases from V and 5 bases from J; bases unmatched to any gene: 8. CDR3: CASSRTGRKETQYF. The CDR3 coding sequence is TGTGCCAGTAGTCGGACAGGCCGAAAGGAGACCCAGTACTTC.

The chain carries TRBV7-6 and TRBJ2-5, with 10 nucleotides matching TRBD1. This CDR3 contains 15 residues. V shed 5 bases and J 6 bases; nucleotides not matched to a gene: 9. CDR1 SGHVS and CDR2 FNYEAQ come from the germline V gene. For the CDR3, the DNA is TGTGCCAGCAGCCCAAATCGACAGGGGGCGCAGACCCAGTACTTC. It encodes CASSPNRQGAQTQYF.

The J gene is TRBJ2-3, the V gene TRBV4-1, with 14 bases that match TRBD2. Unmatched junction bases numbered 22, after V lost 4 bases and J lost 4 bases. Germline V lookup: CDR1 MGHRA, CDR2 YSYEKL. CDR3 length: 22 residues. The CDR3 DNA reads as TGCGCCAGCAGCCGTCTAGGGACGGTCGGGACTAGCGGGAGTCTCGGCGCAGATACGCAGTATTTT. It codes for CASSRLGTVGTSGSLGADTQYF.

The V gene is TRBV19, the J gene TRBJ1-3; unclear D gene. The CDR3 has 14 residues. CDR1 is LNHDA and CDR2 is SQIVND in the germline V gene (reference sequence). The germline V and J ends were trimmed by 3 bases and 4 bases, with 10 bases remaining between them. The CDR3 DNA reads as TGTGCCAGTAGTATTGAGGCGGCAGGAAACACCATATATTTT. This translates into CASSIEAAGNTIYF.

The J gene is TRBJ2-7, the V gene TRBV3-1 (or the pseudogene TRBV3-2), with 8 bases identical to TRBD1. Germline V CDR1 and CDR2: LGHDT, YNNKEL (reference sequence). The trim removed 0 bases at V and 7 bases at J, leaving 8 bases unmatched. The CDR3 has 15 amino acids. CDR3 in amino acids: CASSQEGRGLGEQYF. The CDR3 DNA reads TGTGCCAGCAGCCAAGAAGGCAGGGGGCTGGGGGAGCAGTACTTC.

The genes are TRBV28 and TRBJ1-2; D remains ambiguous. Germline-derived CDR1 and CDR2 are MDHEN and SYDVKM. The ends were cut back, 1 base at V and 4 bases at J, with 7 bases in the middle. The CDR3 length is 13 residues. CDR3 region: CASSLLSPYGYTF. The CDR3 DNA sequence: TGTGCCAGCAGTTTATTATCCCCCTATGGCTACACCTTC.

This chain connects TRBV5-1 to TRBJ2-2; 9 bases agree with TRBD2. V shed 2 bases and J 3 bases; nucleotides not matched to a gene: 11. CDR1 and CDR2 (germline): SGHRS, YFSETQ. The CDR3 covers 18 residues. CDR3 protein: CASSFGGKSGRYTGELFF. CDR3 nucleotides: TGCGCCAGCAGCTTCGGGGGAAAGAGCGGGAGGTACACCGGGGAGCTGTTTTTT.

V gene TRBV5-1 combines with J gene TRBJ2-5; TRBD1 matches at 7 bases. V lost 6 bases to trimming and J lost 4 bases; unmatched junction nucleotides: 9. CDR1 is SGHRS and CDR2 is YFSETQ in the germline V gene. This CDR3 is 14 amino acids long. The CDR3 is CASKLASGGETQYF. CDR3 bases: TGCGCCAGCAAGCTTGCTTCAGGGGGAGAGACCCAGTACTTC.

V usage is TRBV29-1 and J usage is TRBJ2-1, with 9 bases fitting TRBD2. CDR3 length equals 15 residues. The germline V gene has CDR1 SQVTM and CDR2 ANQGSEA. Trimming cost V 4 bases and J 8 bases; bases outside gene matches: 12. The CDR3 loop is CSVGGRTSEWDEQFF. The CDR3 DNA is TGCAGCGTTGGGGGGCGGACTAGCGAATGGGATGAGCAGTTCTTC.

This chain links TRBV28 with TRBJ2-5; D is undetermined. The V end was cut by 1 base, the J end by 7 bases, with 7 bases between. CDR1 and CDR2 (germline): MDHEN, SYDVKM. The CDR3 runs to 12 residues. The CDR3: CASSLFPGTQYF. CDR3 sequence (DNA): TGTGCCAGCAGTTTATTCCCGGGGACCCAGTACTTC. Together with reference TRBV28 and TRBJ2-5, the CDR3 gives the full variable domain: DVKVTQSSRYLVKRTGEKVFLECVQDMDHENMFWYRQDPGLGLRLIYFSYDVKMKEKGDIPEGYSVSREKKERFSLILESASTNQTSMYLCASSLFPGTQYFGPGTRLLVL.

A single count supports this clone. V gene TRBV28 combines with J gene TRBJ2-7; perhaps TRBD1 as D (7 bases). V lost 4 bases and J lost 2, with 21 bases in between. This CDR3 region has 17 residues. Germline values: CDR1 MDHEN, CDR2 SYDVKM. This CDR3 reads CASSSRHGRDRPYEQYF. CDR3 in DNA: TGTGCCAGCAGTTCGCGGCATGGGCGGGACAGACCCTACGAGCAGTACTTC.